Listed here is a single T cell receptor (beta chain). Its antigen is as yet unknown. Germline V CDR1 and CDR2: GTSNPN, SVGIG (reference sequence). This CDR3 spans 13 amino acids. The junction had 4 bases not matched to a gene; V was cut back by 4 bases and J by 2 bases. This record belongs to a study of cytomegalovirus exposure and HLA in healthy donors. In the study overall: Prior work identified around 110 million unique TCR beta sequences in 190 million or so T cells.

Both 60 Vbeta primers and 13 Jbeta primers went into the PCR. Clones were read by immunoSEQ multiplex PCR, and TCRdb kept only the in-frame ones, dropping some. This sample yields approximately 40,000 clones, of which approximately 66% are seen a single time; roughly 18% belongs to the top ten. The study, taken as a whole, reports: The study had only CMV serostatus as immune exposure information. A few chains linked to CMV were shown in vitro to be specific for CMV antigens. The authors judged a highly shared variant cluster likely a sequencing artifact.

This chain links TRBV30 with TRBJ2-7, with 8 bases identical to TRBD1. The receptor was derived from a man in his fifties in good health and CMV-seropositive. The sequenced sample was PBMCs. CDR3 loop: CAWTGQEAYEQYF. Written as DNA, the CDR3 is TGTGCCTGGACGGGACAGGAGGCCTACGAGCAGTACTTC.